The 16 T cell receptor beta chains in this list originate from one sample, sequenced in a study of T-cell memory formation after mild COVID-19. Each CDR3 protein gets one entry after TCRdb re-called the 5' RACE reads with MiXCR. The table records some 300,000 distinct CDR3 sequences, 20% to 25% of them present only once. Sequencing was performed on PBMCs or a T cell subset sorted from them (not recorded which). The receptors shown here come from a man aged 18 to 30 who had mild COVID-19 (a few samples of this study predate the infection). Cell type and time point are not known.

V usage is TRBV5-4 and J usage is TRBJ2-2, with 9 nucleotides matching TRBD1. Germline CDR1 and CDR2: SGHNT and YYREEE (reference sequence). The ends lost 4 bases at V and 5 bases at J; junction bases unmatched: 9. The CDR3 covers 16 residues. As DNA, the CDR3 is TGTGCCAGCAGCCCTTCCCGGGACAGGGAGACCGGGGAGCTGTTTTTT. Translation: CASSPSRDRETGELFF.

J is TRBJ1-1 and V is TRBV7-2; no firm D call. The CDR3 spans 14 residues. From germline, CDR1 is SGHTA and CDR2 FQGNSA. V was clipped by 2 bases and J by 4 bases, with 11 bases between them. DNA for the CDR3: TGTGCCAGCAGCTTACGGGGTGCGAGCACTGAAGCTTTCTTT. Translation: CASSLRGASTEAFF.

This chain joins TRBV4-2 and TRBJ2-5, with D perhaps matching TRBD1 (5 bases). The CDR3 is 15 residues long. The germline V gene has CDR1 LGHNA and CDR2 YNFKEQ. The germline V and J ends were trimmed by 1 base and 5 bases, with 14 bases remaining between them. The CDR3 protein is CASSQGGPGRETQYF. The CDR3 DNA reads TGTGCCAGCAGCCAAGGGGGCCCAGGGCGGGAGACCCAGTACTTC.

The chain has TRBV7-2 and TRBJ1-2, with a tentative D call TRBD1 (5 bases). This CDR3 is built from 14 residues. CDR1 SGHTA and CDR2 FQGNSA come from the germline V gene. Trimming left V 1 base short and J 7 bases short, with 13 bases between. Here the CDR3 DNA reads TGTGCCAGCAGCTTAGATGCCCAGGGCTTTGGCTACACCTTC. This gives the protein CASSLDAQGFGYTF.

This clonotype was picked up a small number of times. This chain uses TRBV7-2 with TRBJ1-2; perhaps TRBD1 as D (6 bases). Trimming took off 6 bases at V and 0 bases at J, with 20 bases between the two ends. This CDR3 comprises 17 residues. Germline lookup yields CDR1 SGHTA and CDR2 FQGNSA. This CDR3 reads CASSPPGGTTANYGYTF. The CDR3, as DNA: TGTGCCAGCAGTCCCCCGGGCGGGACAACAGCTAACTATGGCTACACCTTC.

This clonotype was seen ten or more times. J is TRBJ2-3 and V is TRBV5-1; 8 nucleotides align to TRBD2. V shed 0 bases, J shed 0 bases, and the junction held 6 bases outside the gene matches. CDR3 size: 17 residues. Germline-derived CDR1 and CDR2 are SGHRS and YFSETQ. CDR3 in DNA: TGCGCCAGCAGCTTGGAGATAGCGGGGCCGAGCACAGATACGCAGTATTTT. Amino acid sequence: CASSLEIAGPSTDTQYF.

This chain uses TRBV5-1 with TRBJ2-5; 10 nucleotides line up with TRBD1. This CDR3 has 16 residues. The ends lost 0 bases at V and 4 bases at J; junction bases unmatched: 6. CDR1 is SGHRS and CDR2 is YFSETQ in the germline V gene. CDR3 in DNA: TGCGCCAGCAGCTTGGGGGGACAGGGGTCGGGAGAGACCCAGTACTTC. This translates into CASSLGGQGSGETQYF.

In this sample, this clonotype turned up a few times. The chain couples TRBV6-1 to TRBJ1-1, with 8 bases that match TRBD1. V gave up 10 bases and J gave up 2 bases; unmatched junction bases: 9. The CDR3 runs to 14 residues. Germline values: CDR1 MNHNS, CDR2 SASEGT. This CDR3 is CATLWAGGNTEAFF. The CDR3 nucleotides are TGTGCCACCCTATGGGCAGGGGGCAACACTGAAGCTTTCTTT.

The gene calls are TRBV7-2 and TRBJ2-3; the D is unclear. The V end lost 0 bases, the J end lost 4 bases, and 5 bases lay between the germline ends. The V gene's germline CDR1 is SGHTA and CDR2 FQGNSA. This CDR3 is built from 13 residues. CDR3 sequence reads: CASSLAAADTQYF. CDR3 in DNA: TGTGCCAGCAGCTTAGCTGCGGCAGATACGCAGTATTTT.

V gene TRBV29-1 combines with J gene TRBJ2-1; TRBD2 agrees at 11 bases. This CDR3 region has 17 residues. J lost 3 bases, V lost 8 bases, and 15 bases had no gene match. Germline CDR1 is SQVTM and CDR2 is ANQGSEA. CDR3 coding DNA: TGCAGCCTTTCCGGGACTAGCGGTTTCGGGGTCTACAATGAGCAGTTCTTC. It yields the protein CSLSGTSGFGVYNEQFF.

The chain employs TRBV20-1 and TRBJ1-1; D ambiguous. This CDR3 contains 15 residues. Germline V gene lookup returns CDR1 DFQATT and CDR2 SNEGSKA (reference sequence). V shed 0 bases and J shed 0 bases, with 11 bases lying between them. CDR3 bases: TGCAGTGCTAGAGATGGAAGGGAAATGAACACTGAAGCTTTCTTT. Translation gives CSARDGREMNTEAFF.

This sequence joins TRBV7-2 and TRBJ1-5; D perhaps matches TRBD1 (6 bases). The ends were cut back, 3 bases at V and 4 bases at J, with 13 bases in the middle. CDR3 length: 15 amino acids. The V gene's germline CDR1 is SGHTA and CDR2 FQGNSA. The CDR3 region has the DNA TGTGCCAGCAGCTTCGCGGGGGGCTTTAATCAGCCCCAGCATTTT. This sequence encodes CASSFAGGFNQPQHF.

The chain employs TRBV7-6 and TRBJ2-1, with TRBD1 as a possible D gene (5 bases). The CDR3 has 13 residues. Germline lookup yields CDR1 SGHVS and CDR2 FNYEAQ. The V gene lost 0 bases and the J gene lost 5 bases, with 5 bases spanning the gap. This CDR3 reads CASSLAGDNEQFF. CDR3 DNA sequence: TGTGCCAGCAGCTTAGCAGGGGACAATGAGCAGTTCTTC.

This clonotype was seen only a few times. The V call is TRBV7-3, the J call TRBJ1-1, with D perhaps TRBD1 (5 bases). There are 15 residues in the CDR3. Trimming stripped 4 bases from V and 0 bases from J, with 12 bases between. The germline CDR1 and CDR2 sequences are SGHTA and FQGTGA. The CDR3 is CASSSLGPMNTEAFF. The CDR3 DNA follows: TGTGCCAGCAGCTCTCTGGGACCTATGAACACTGAAGCTTTCTTT.

This clonotype was counted between two and nine times. The rearrangement links TRBV5-1 to TRBJ2-5, with 9 nucleotides matching TRBD1. The CDR3 covers 14 residues. V shed 4 bases, J shed 5 bases, and the junction held 6 bases outside the gene matches. CDR1 SGHRS and CDR2 YFSETQ come from the germline V gene. Here the CDR3 reads CASSPGQGDETQYF. CDR3 coding DNA: TGCGCCAGCAGCCCGGGACAGGGTGATGAGACCCAGTACTTC.

The chain couples TRBV30 to TRBJ1-5, with TRBD1 as a possible D gene (5 bases). Looked up from germline, CDR1 is GTSNPN and CDR2 is SVGIG (reference sequence). The CDR3 is 14 amino acids. Trimming stripped 7 bases from V and 4 bases from J, with 17 bases between. DNA for the CDR3: TGTGCCTCATCGGGTTCGGGGCTTAATCAGCCCCAGCATTTT. This sequence encodes CASSGSGLNQPQHF.